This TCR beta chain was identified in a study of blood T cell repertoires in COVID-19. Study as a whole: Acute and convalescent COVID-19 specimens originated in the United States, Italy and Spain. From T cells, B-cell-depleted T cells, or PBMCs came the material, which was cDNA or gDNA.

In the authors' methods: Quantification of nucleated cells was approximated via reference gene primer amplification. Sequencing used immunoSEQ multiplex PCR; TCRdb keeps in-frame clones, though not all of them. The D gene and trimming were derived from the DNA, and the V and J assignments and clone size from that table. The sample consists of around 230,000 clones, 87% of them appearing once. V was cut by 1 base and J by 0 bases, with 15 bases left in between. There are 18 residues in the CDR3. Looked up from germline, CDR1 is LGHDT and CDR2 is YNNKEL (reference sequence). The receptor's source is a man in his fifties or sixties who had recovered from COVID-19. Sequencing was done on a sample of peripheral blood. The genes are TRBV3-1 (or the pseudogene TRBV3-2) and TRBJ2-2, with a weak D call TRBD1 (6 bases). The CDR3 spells CASSQGRPGTSNTGELFF. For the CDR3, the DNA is TGTGCCAGCAGCCAAGGACGTCCCGGGACATCGAACACCGGGGAGCTGTTTTTT.